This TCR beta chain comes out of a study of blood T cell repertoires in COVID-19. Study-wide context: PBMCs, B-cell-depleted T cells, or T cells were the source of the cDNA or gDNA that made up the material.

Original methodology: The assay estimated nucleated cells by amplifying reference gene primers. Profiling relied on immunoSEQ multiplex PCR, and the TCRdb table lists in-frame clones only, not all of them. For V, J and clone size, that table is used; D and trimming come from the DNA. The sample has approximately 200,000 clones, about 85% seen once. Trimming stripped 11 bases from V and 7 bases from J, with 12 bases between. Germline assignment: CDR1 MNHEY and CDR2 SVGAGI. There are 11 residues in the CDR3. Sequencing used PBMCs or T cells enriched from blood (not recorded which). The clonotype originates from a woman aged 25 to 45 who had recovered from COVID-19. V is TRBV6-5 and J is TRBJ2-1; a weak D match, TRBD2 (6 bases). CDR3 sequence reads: CAGGSANEQFF. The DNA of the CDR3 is TGTGCCGGGGGGTCGGCGAATGAGCAGTTCTTC.